What follows are 2 T cell receptor beta chains derived from one specimen sequenced in a study of blood T cell repertoires in COVID-19. Sequencing used immunoSEQ multiplex PCR; TCRdb keeps in-frame clones, though not all of them. The repertoire holds approximately 120,000 clones, with around 83% as singletons. Sequences were obtained from peripheral blood. These receptors all stem from a woman at least 80 years old with active or convalescent COVID-19.

The CDR3 nucleotides are TGTGCCATCAGTGAGTCGGGAGGGAACTATGGCTACACCTTC. This gives the protein CAISESGGNYGYTF. The genes are TRBV10-3 and TRBJ1-2; no clear D. CDR3 length equals 14 residues. Trimming shortened V by 0 bases and J by 2 bases, and 7 bases separated the two germline ends. Germline V gives CDR1 ENHRY, CDR2 SYGVKD.

A few counts support this clone. The V and J genes are TRBV11-3 and TRBJ2-3; tentative D call: TRBD2 (6 bases). The CDR3 contains 15 residues. Per the germline V gene, CDR1 is SGHNT and CDR2 is YENEEA. V gave up 1 base and J gave up 3 bases, with 11 bases separating them. CDR3 loop: CASSLAGLTTDTQYF. DNA of the CDR3: TGTGCCAGCAGCTTAGCCGGACTAACGACAGATACGCAGTATTTT.